This TCR beta chain emerged from a study of beta chain features in type 1 diabetes. The CDR3 is 15 residues long. CDR1 SGHNT and CDR2 YYREEE come from the germline V gene (reference sequence). The junction had 3 bases not matched to a gene; V was cut back by 4 bases and J by 2 bases. As concerns this clone: Its antigen is not known.

Findings and limits, study-wide: Researchers could not determine here whether HLA type influences TCRB rearrangement. Among all four CD4+ subsets, Type 1 diabetes patients had TCRB CDR3s that were moderately but significantly shorter.

What was sequenced were expressed TCRB transcripts, since all of the isolated RNA had been reverse transcribed. The assay was immunoSEQ multiplex PCR, and TCRdb's table has in-frame clones only and misses some. Of about 160,000 clones listed, around 8.6% are singletons. CD4+ cells of the naive, central memory, regulatory and stem cell-like memory types were sorted via CD45RO/CCR7/CD25/CD127/CD95/CD27. This clonotype was obtained from a young woman with type 1 diabetes. Sequencing was performed on central memory CD4+ T cells from blood. J is TRBJ2-1 and V is TRBV5-4, with 10 bases that match TRBD1. In nucleotides, the CDR3 is TGTGCCAGCAGCCCGACAGGGGGCACCTACAATGAGCAGTTCTTC. This translates into CASSPTGGTYNEQFF.